The 29 T cell receptor beta chains below all came from one sample that was sequenced in a study of cytomegalovirus exposure and HLA in healthy donors. PCR employed 60 Vbeta and 13 Jbeta primers. Only in-frame clones appear in the TCRdb table, and some are missing; sequencing was by immunoSEQ multiplex PCR. The repertoire includes around 160,000 clones, around two thirds of them detected once, and roughly 1.4% sits in the top ten. Sequencing was done on a sample of PBMCs. All receptors derive from a man aged 50 to 60 in good health and CMV-seronegative.

V usage is TRBV5-1 and J usage is TRBJ2-3; TRBD2 matches at 9 bases. Trimming cost V 2 bases and J 6 bases; bases outside gene matches: 13. This CDR3 contains 17 residues. Germline CDR1 reads SGHRS; CDR2 reads YFSETQ. The chain's CDR3 is CASSFGKLAGGPDTQYF. The CDR3 bases are TGCGCCAGCAGCTTTGGGAAATTGGCGGGGGGGCCTGATACGCAGTATTTT.

This sequence joins TRBV6-5 and TRBJ1-6, with D possibly TRBD1 on 6 matching bases. Trimming removed 0 bases from V and 10 bases from J, with 16 bases in between. The germline CDR1 and CDR2 sequences are MNHEY and SVGAGI. CDR3 length equals 16 residues. CDR3 amino acids: CASSYSRSQGNSPLHF. DNA for the CDR3: TGTGCCAGCAGTTACTCGCGGTCCCAGGGGAACTCACCCCTCCACTTT.

This clone was picked up a small number of times. This rearrangement joins TRBV19 to TRBJ2-5; TRBD1 matches 9 bases. The CDR3 is 15 amino acids. CDR1 and CDR2 from the germline V gene are LNHDA and SQIVND (reference sequence). The ends lost 1 base at V and 5 bases at J; junction bases unmatched: 5. CDR3 sequence: CASSIGGTGPETQYF. In nucleotides, the CDR3 is TGTGCCAGTAGTATAGGGGGGACAGGGCCGGAGACCCAGTACTTC. Based on the CDR3 plus reference TRBV19 and TRBJ2-5, the full variable domain is DGGITQSPKYLFRKEGQNVTLSCEQNLNHDAMYWYRQDPGQGLRLIYYSQIVNDFQKGDIAEGYSVSREKKESFPLTVTSAQKNPTAFYLCASSIGGTGPETQYFGPGTRLLVL.

The chain employs TRBV7-2 and TRBJ1-1; no clear D gene. This CDR3 has 15 residues. Germline CDR1 is SGHTA and CDR2 is FQGNSA. Trimming removed 1 base from V and 2 bases from J, with 11 bases in between. The CDR3 coding sequence is TGTGCCAGCAGCTTAGTATCCAGTCCAAACACTGAAGCTTTCTTT. It encodes CASSLVSSPNTEAFF. Full variable domain (missing parts from reference TRBV7-2 and TRBJ1-1): GAGVSQSPSNKVTEKGKDVELRCDPISGHTALYWYRQSLGQGLEFLIYFQGNSAPDKSGLPSDRFSAERTGGSVSTLTIQRTQQEDSAVYLCASSLVSSPNTEAFFGQGTRLTVV.

The chain uses TRBV5-1 and TRBJ2-3; TRBD2 might be the D (5 bases). In germline, CDR1 is SGHRS, CDR2 YFSETQ. The CDR3 has 12 amino acids. Trimming removed 4 bases at V and 3 bases at J, with 6 bases between. CDR3 sequence: CASSSGTDTQYF. The CDR3 DNA follows: TGCGCCAGCAGCAGCGGTACAGATACGCAGTATTTT. Looking up the rest from reference TRBV5-1 and TRBJ2-3 gives the full variable domain: KAGVTQTPRYLIKTRGQQVTLSCSPISGHRSVSWYQQTPGQGLQFLFEYFSETQRNKGNFPGRFSGRQFSNSRSEMNVSTLELGDSALYLCASSSGTDTQYFGPGTRLTVL.

V is TRBV5-1 and J is TRBJ2-5; 8 nucleotides agree with TRBD2. The CDR3 length is 14 residues. V lost 4 bases and J lost 1; bases outside the gene matches: 3. Germline CDR1 is SGHRS and CDR2 is YFSETQ. CDR3 sequence reads: CASSTTSGQETQYF. The CDR3 DNA is TGCGCCAGCAGCACTACTAGCGGCCAAGAGACCCAGTACTTC.

A remark on this clone: The junction departs from the called germline gene at one end, perhaps through a read error. The genes are TRBV28 and TRBJ2-5; no clear D. The end of the DNA is better explained by TRBJ2-7, so the J call may be wrong. CDR1 is MDHEN and CDR2 is SYDVKM in the germline V gene. CDR3 length equals 14 residues. CDR3 nucleotides: TGTGCTAGCAGTTTGGTGAGCGCCGCCTACGAGCAGTACTTC. Translating gives CASSLVSAAYEQYF.

This clone occurred a few times. This chain links TRBV7-2 with TRBJ1-5; 7 bases align to TRBD1. CDR1 SGHTA and CDR2 FQGNSA come from the germline V gene. The CDR3 runs to 16 residues. J lost 2 bases, V lost 5 bases, and 9 bases had no gene match. The CDR3 DNA reads TGTGCCAGCAGCGCCGACAAGGGGGCTGGCAATCAGCCCCAGCATTTT. Protein product: CASSADKGAGNQPQHF.

The CDR3 here is CASTGDRGLYEQYF. DNA of the CDR3: TGTGCCAGCACCGGGGACAGGGGGCTCTACGAGCAGTACTTC. This chain joins TRBV2 and TRBJ2-7; 12 bases are shared with TRBD1. The CDR3 length is 14 residues. Germline-derived CDR1 and CDR2 are SNHLY and FYNNEI. The V and J ends lost 7 bases and 3 bases, in that order; junction bases with no gene match: 4. Complete variable domain (other parts from reference TRBV2 and TRBJ2-7): EPEVTQTPSHQVTQMGQEVILRCVPISNHLYFYWYRQILGQKVEFLVSFYNNEISEKSEIFDDQFSVERPDGSNFTLKIRSTKLEDSAMYFCASTGDRGLYEQYFGPGTRLTVT.

CDR3: CASSDKWRGFGSSGELFF. The DNA of the CDR3 is TGTGCCAGCAGTGATAAGTGGCGGGGATTTGGCTCATCCGGGGAGCTGTTTTTT. The chain uses TRBV6-1 and TRBJ2-2; perhaps TRBD2 as D (6 bases). V gave up 3 bases and J gave up 6 bases, with 23 bases separating them. The CDR3 loop spans 18 amino acids. Germline CDR1 reads MNHNS; CDR2 reads SASEGT.

This chain links TRBV4-1 with TRBJ2-2; the D gene is possibly TRBD1 (5 bases). The ends were cut back, 4 bases at V and 2 bases at J, with 14 bases in the middle. Germline loops: CDR1 MGHRA, CDR2 YSYEKL. This CDR3 spans 16 amino acids. The CDR3 coding sequence is TGCGCCAGCAGCCTCAGTAAGGGGTACAACACCGGGGAGCTGTTTTTT. Protein product: CASSLSKGYNTGELFF.

This clone was detected only a few times. J is TRBJ2-2 and V is TRBV11-3; D is perhaps TRBD1 (6 bases). The CDR3 spans 15 residues. V was pared by 5 bases and J by 1 base, with 11 bases between. CDR1 and CDR2 from the germline V gene are SGHNT and YENEEA. The CDR3 sequence is CASSPGTRNTGELFF. The CDR3 DNA follows: TGTGCCAGCAGCCCCGGGACACGGAACACCGGGGAGCTGTTTTTT.

The rearrangement links TRBV7-9 to TRBJ1-6; TRBD1 aligns across 9 bases. The V and J ends lost 5 bases and 7 bases, in that order; junction bases with no gene match: 6. This CDR3 has 15 amino acids. CDR1 SEHNR and CDR2 FQNEAQ come from the germline V gene (reference sequence). The CDR3 DNA follows: TGTGCCAGCAGCCTCGGGACAGGGAAGAATTCACCCCTCCACTTT. It codes for CASSLGTGKNSPLHF.

This clone was found a few times. The chain recombines TRBV7-2 with TRBJ2-7; TRBD2 might be the D (5 bases). Trimming removed 2 bases at V and 5 bases at J, with 10 bases between. Germline CDR1 SGHTA, CDR2 FQGNSA. The CDR3 is 13 amino acids. CDR3 protein: CASSLRGKNEQYF. DNA of the CDR3: TGTGCCAGCAGCTTACGAGGGAAGAACGAGCAGTACTTC. The full variable domain, completed using reference TRBV7-2 and TRBJ2-7, is GAGVSQSPSNKVTEKGKDVELRCDPISGHTALYWYRQSLGQGLEFLIYFQGNSAPDKSGLPSDRFSAERTGGSVSTLTIQRTQQEDSAVYLCASSLRGKNEQYFGPGTRLTVT.

The chain has TRBV11-2 and TRBJ2-1; 7 nucleotides match TRBD1. The germline V gene has CDR1 SGHAT and CDR2 FQNNGV. The length of the CDR3 is 17 residues. The V and J ends lost 1 base and 5 bases, in that order; junction bases with no gene match: 11. CDR3 coding DNA: TGTGCCAGCAGCTTAGTGGGGAAGGGGACAGACAACAATGAGCAGTTCTTC. This translates into CASSLVGKGTDNNEQFF. Full variable domain (rest looked up from reference TRBV11-2 and TRBJ2-1): EAGVAQSPRYKIIEKRQSVAFWCNPISGHATLYWYQQILGQGPKLLIQFQNNGVVDDSQLPKDRFSAERLKGVDSTLKIQPAKLEDSAVYLCASSLVGKGTDNNEQFFGPGTRLTVL.

This clone was seen more than once but under ten times. The V call is TRBV7-9, the J call TRBJ1-1, with 10 bases matching TRBD1. After removal of 3 bases from V and 6 bases from J, the junction contained 10 bases not matched to a gene. CDR1 and CDR2 (germline): SEHNR, FQNEAQ (reference sequence). This CDR3 region has 16 residues. The CDR3 here is CASSFGEYGTGAEAFF. The CDR3 nucleotides are TGTGCCAGCAGCTTCGGGGAGTACGGGACAGGGGCTGAAGCTTTCTTT.

On this clone itself: Because it lacks the conserved phenylalanine or tryptophan at the end, this CDR3 is likely a read error. The chain has TRBV6-6 and TRBJ2-7; 10 bases map to TRBD2. Germline-derived CDR1 and CDR2 are MNHNY and SVGAGI (reference sequence). The CDR3 extends over 16 amino acids. V was clipped by 5 bases and J by 0 bases; unmatched bases: 7. CDR3 bases: TGTGCCAGCAGTCTCCTGACTAGCGGGCGCTCCTACGAGCAGTACCTC. Residues: CASSLLTSGRSYEQYL.

CDR3 protein: CASSLEQGRNSPLHF. The CDR3 nucleotides are TGCGCCAGCAGCTTGGAACAGGGTAGAAATTCACCCCTCCACTTT. V and J are TRBV5-1 and TRBJ1-6, with D maybe TRBD1 (6 bases). The CDR3 consists of 15 residues. Germline-derived CDR1 and CDR2 are SGHRS and YFSETQ. Trimming shortened V by 0 bases and J by 7 bases, and 11 bases separated the two germline ends.

The rearrangement joins TRBV5-1 to TRBJ2-1, with D possibly being TRBD2 (5 bases). Germline-derived CDR1 and CDR2 are SGHRS and YFSETQ. Trimming cost V 4 bases and J 9 bases, with 14 bases left between them. The CDR3 is 13 residues long. The CDR3, as DNA: TGCGCCAGCAGCCTCCAGGAGGTCAGTGAGCAGTTCTTC. This sequence encodes CASSLQEVSEQFF. The variable domain in full, with the rest retrieved from reference TRBV5-1 and TRBJ2-1, is KAGVTQTPRYLIKTRGQQVTLSCSPISGHRSVSWYQQTPGQGLQFLFEYFSETQRNKGNFPGRFSGRQFSNSRSEMNVSTLELGDSALYLCASSLQEVSEQFFGPGTRLTVL.

As for this clone: The junction differs from germline at one of its ends, possibly a read error. This same CDR3 is encoded by further DNA sequences in the sample. The chain joins TRBV9 to TRBJ1-2; D is possibly TRBD1 (5 bases). This CDR3 has 15 amino acids. CDR1 and CDR2 (germline): SGDLS, YYNGEE. CDR3 bases: TGTGCCAGCAGCGTAGGGACAAATCCTAACTATGGCTATACCTTC. This sequence encodes CASSVGTNPNYGYTF.

This chain joins TRBV6-1 and TRBJ2-2; 8 bases are a match to TRBD1. J was trimmed by 7 bases and V by 6 bases; bases with no gene match: 10. The CDR3 extends over 15 amino acids. Germline V CDR1 and CDR2: MNHNS, SASEGT. The CDR3 spells CASRETGERIGELFF. As DNA, the CDR3 is TGTGCCAGCAGAGAGACAGGGGAGAGGATCGGGGAGCTGTTTTTT.

This clone was recorded a few times. The chain employs TRBV7-9 and TRBJ2-4, with a tentative D call TRBD2 (7 bases). Germline loops: CDR1 SEHNR, CDR2 FQNEAQ (reference sequence). This CDR3 comprises 16 residues. The V end lost 5 bases, the J end lost 3 bases, and 17 bases lay between the germline ends. This CDR3 is CASSLGEGVDKNIQYF. The DNA for the CDR3 is TGTGCCAGCAGCCTAGGGGAGGGGGTAGACAAAAACATTCAGTACTTC. The complete variable domain, with remaining parts taken from reference TRBV7-9 and TRBJ2-4, reads DTGVSQNPRHKITKRGQNVTFRCDPISEHNRLYWYRQTLGQGPEFLTYFQNEAQLEKSRLLSDRFSAERPKGSFSTLEIQRTEQGDSAMYLCASSLGEGVDKNIQYFGAGTRLSVL.

This sequence joins TRBV5-5 and TRBJ1-1, with 7 bases aligning to TRBD1. Germline loops: CDR1 SGHKS, CDR2 YYEKEE (reference sequence). The CDR3 is made up of 15 amino acids. V shed 2 bases, J shed 6 bases, and the junction held 10 bases outside the gene matches. The CDR3 loop reads CASSLLPRDSPEAFF. The CDR3, as DNA: TGTGCCAGCAGCTTACTACCTCGGGACAGCCCTGAAGCTTTCTTT.

This clone showed up just a few times. This sequence joins TRBV4-1 and TRBJ2-7; D not certain. V was pared by 1 base and J by 3 bases, with 10 bases between. The length of the CDR3 is 14 residues. The germline CDR1 and CDR2 sequences are MGHRA and YSYEKL. CDR3 residues: CASSQVRDNYEQYF. The CDR3 nucleotides read TGCGCCAGCAGCCAAGTCAGAGACAACTACGAGCAGTACTTC.

The chain is built from TRBV19 and TRBJ2-3; 8 nucleotides match TRBD1. The germline CDR1 and CDR2 sequences are LNHDA and SQIVND (reference sequence). V shed 6 bases and J 1 base; nucleotides not matched to a gene: 0. The CDR3 loop spans 13 amino acids. CDR3 loop: CASSRGRTDTQYF. CDR3 in DNA: TGTGCCAGTAGCAGGGGGCGCACAGATACGCAGTATTTT. The full variable domain, rest sourced from reference TRBV19 and TRBJ2-3, is DGGITQSPKYLFRKEGQNVTLSCEQNLNHDAMYWYRQDPGQGLRLIYYSQIVNDFQKGDIAEGYSVSREKKESFPLTVTSAQKNPTAFYLCASSRGRTDTQYFGPGTRLTVL.

The chain couples TRBV6-5 to TRBJ1-2; TRBD1 matches 7 bases. The ends lost 4 bases at V and 7 bases at J; junction bases unmatched: 15. Germline CDR1 and CDR2: MNHEY and SVGAGI. This CDR3 is 16 amino acids long. Here the CDR3 DNA reads TGTGCCAGCAGTTCCCGACAGGGAGTCGGATTTAGTGGCTACACCTTC. Translating gives CASSSRQGVGFSGYTF.

The rearrangement joins TRBV5-4 to TRBJ1-5; D remains unclear. This CDR3 contains 13 residues. V lost 0 bases and J lost 4, with 5 bases in between. Germline lookup yields CDR1 SGHNT and CDR2 YYREEE (reference sequence). The CDR3 DNA sequence: TGTGCCAGCAGCTTGGACACAAATCAGCCCCAGCATTTT. As protein: CASSLDTNQPQHF.

V usage is TRBV19 and J usage is TRBJ2-5; possibly TRBD2 for D (6 bases). Trimming shortened V by 5 bases and J by 0 bases, and 16 bases separated the two germline ends. Germline lookup yields CDR1 LNHDA and CDR2 SQIVND (reference sequence). The CDR3 is 16 residues long. In DNA, the CDR3 is TGTGCCAGTAGTCCCATCCGGGACTTCTACCAAGAGACCCAGTACTTC. This gives the protein CASSPIRDFYQETQYF.

Remarks on this clone: The same CDR3 also results from other DNA sequences found in this sample. The chain joins TRBV11-2 to TRBJ1-2, with 7 bases identical to TRBD1. Looked up from germline, CDR1 is SGHAT and CDR2 is FQNNGV. The CDR3 spans 14 residues. Germline trimming cut 4 bases from V and 8 bases from J; bases unmatched to any gene: 10. As DNA, the CDR3 is TGTGCCAGCAGCTCTATAGACAGGGTCGGCGGCTACACCTTC. Translation: CASSSIDRVGGYTF. The full variable domain, with the rest looked up from reference TRBV11-2 and TRBJ1-2, is EAGVAQSPRYKIIEKRQSVAFWCNPISGHATLYWYQQILGQGPKLLIQFQNNGVVDDSQLPKDRFSAERLKGVDSTLKIQPAKLEDSAVYLCASSSIDRVGGYTFGSGTRLTVV.